This T cell receptor beta chain was identified during a study of human T cells and chemical hapten exposure. Study-wide findings and caveats: DPC sensitization produced no change in TCRs with frequency above 1 in 1000.

Time point reported: pre-sensitization, week 0. Treatment denoted: therapeutic diphenylcyclopropenone sensitization with weekly scalp DPC. Each patch test followed a blood draw. Total RNA came from unfractionated whole blood. TCRdb re-called the RACE reads with MiXCR, one entry per CDR3 protein. The table shows 270,000 or so distinct CDR3 sequences, with approximately 7.5% occurring only once. A few counts support this clonotype. Its matching antigen is unknown. The TCR sequence derives from a man younger than 30 with alopecia areata. Some clones in this sample may be carry-over from other donors' samples. This specimen consisted of whole blood, obtained in connection with sensitization to the hapten diphenylcyclopropenone (DPC).

Written as DNA, the CDR3 is TGTGCCAGCAGCCCTGTGTGGGGTAATAATTCACCCCTCCACTTT. Its protein product is CASSPVWGNNSPLHF. This chain joins TRBV14 and TRBJ1-6; D not certain. The length of the CDR3 is 15 residues. V was clipped by 4 bases and J by 5 bases, with 12 bases between them. Germline V CDR1 and CDR2: SGHDN, FVKESK.